The clone carrying this T cell receptor beta chain was counted at least ten times. The target antigen is unknown. Trimming removed 1 base at V and 2 bases at J, with 7 bases between. CDR3 length: 13 residues. The germline CDR1 and CDR2 sequences are SGHKS and YYEKEE (reference sequence). This entry is derived from a study of T cells after yellow fever vaccination. For the study at large: For low cell numbers, libraries were made with SMART-Seq v4 Ultra Low Input.

Study-wide points: Booster samples showed a return of most primary-vaccination clones (approximately 95% CD4, approximately 85% CD8).

One entry per CDR3 protein, called by TCRdb with MiXCR from the 5' RACE reads. The table has hundreds of thousands of distinct CDR3 sequences, roughly 20% seen once. The chain couples TRBV5-5 to TRBJ2-7, with D maybe TRBD1 (6 bases). The sample here was PBMCs, taken before the yellow fever booster vaccination. The source is a man aged 18 to 30 who received the YFV17D yellow fever vaccine. The CDR3: CASSLRDTYEQYF. The CDR3 DNA sequence: TGTGCCAGCAGCTTGCGGGACACCTACGAGCAGTACTTC.